Below are 15 T cell receptor beta chains sequenced from a single sample in a study of shared clonotypes between healthy human individuals. Assay used: immunoSEQ multiplex PCR; TCRdb lists only in-frame clones, some missing. The profile shows about 340,000 clones, about 70% of them singletons. What was sequenced was memory CD4+ T cells sorted from blood. Subset indicated: CD45RA-negative fraction. The origin of the receptors is a man aged 25 to 40 in good health.

The chain couples TRBV28 to TRBJ2-7; D not certain. V was pared by 10 bases and J by 3 bases, with 22 bases between. The germline V gene encodes CDR1 MDHEN and CDR2 SYDVKM. The CDR3 loop spans 15 amino acids. The CDR3 sequence: CANGASGPGGYEQYF. The CDR3 nucleotides are TGTGCCAACGGCGCTTCTGGACCCGGCGGCTACGAGCAGTACTTC.

This chain links TRBV2 with TRBJ1-5; D is possibly TRBD1 (5 bases). Germline CDR1 reads SNHLY; CDR2 reads FYNNEI. This CDR3 is built from 15 residues. V lost 2 bases and J lost 3, with 11 bases in between. CDR3 loop: CASSEKGVDNQPQHF. CDR3 DNA sequence: TGTGCCAGCAGTGAAAAAGGGGTCGACAATCAGCCCCAGCATTTT.

The genes are TRBV14 and TRBJ2-1; possible D gene TRBD2, 6 bases. This CDR3 has 13 amino acids. V gave up 0 bases and J gave up 10 bases, with 10 bases separating them. Germline assignment: CDR1 SGHDN and CDR2 FVKESK. Here the CDR3 reads CASSQDWTTEQFF. CDR3 coding DNA: TGTGCCAGCAGCCAAGATTGGACTACCGAGCAGTTCTTC.

The chain is built from TRBV11-3 and TRBJ2-1, with 8 bases matching TRBD2. The CDR3 loop spans 16 amino acids. Germline CDR1 and CDR2: SGHNT and YENEEA. Unmatched junction bases numbered 10, after V lost 0 bases and J lost 9 bases. The CDR3 sequence is CASSLDFGTSPGEQFF. Here the CDR3 DNA reads TGTGCCAGCAGCTTAGATTTCGGGACTAGTCCGGGTGAGCAGTTCTTC.

The DNA for the CDR3 is TGCAGCAGTAATTGGAACACTGAAGCTTTCTTT. This codes for CSSNWNTEAFF. The genes are TRBV20-1 and TRBJ1-1; D remains ambiguous. The germline gives CDR1 DFQATT, CDR2 SNEGSKA (reference sequence). The CDR3 is made up of 11 amino acids.

CDR3 nucleotides: TGTGCCAGCTCACCAACGGGAGAGACCCAGTACTTC. Translating gives CASSPTGETQYF. This chain uses TRBV18 with TRBJ2-5; D ambiguous. The CDR3 is made up of 12 amino acids. V was pared by 2 bases and J by 4 bases, with 5 bases between. Germline V lookup: CDR1 KGHSH, CDR2 LQKENI.

The table lists this clone with a few counts. V and J are TRBV7-9 and TRBJ1-2; D may be TRBD1 (5 bases). V dropped 6 bases and J dropped 7 bases, with 15 bases sitting between them. CDR3 length equals 13 residues. CDR1 and CDR2 (germline): SEHNR, FQNEAQ (reference sequence). CDR3 bases: TGTGCCAGCAGTCTAAACGAGGGGACTGGCTACACCTTC. Its translation: CASSLNEGTGYTF.

On this clone itself: Other DNA variants within this sample encode the same CDR3. This chain uses TRBV5-1 with TRBJ2-7; no clear D gene. This CDR3 is built from 12 residues. Germline V lookup: CDR1 SGHRS, CDR2 YFSETQ. Trimming stripped 3 bases from V and 0 bases from J, with 4 bases between. The CDR3 DNA reads TGCGCCAGCAGCTCCTCCTCCTACGAGCAGTACTTC. The encoded protein is CASSSSSYEQYF.

The rearrangement links TRBV18 to TRBJ1-1; D possibly corresponds to TRBD1 (6 bases). The V gene's germline CDR1 is KGHSH and CDR2 LQKENI. Trimming removed 2 bases from V and 0 bases from J, with 10 bases in between. CDR3 size: 15 residues. CDR3 amino acids: CASSPSGTMNTEAFF. CDR3 coding DNA: TGTGCCAGCTCACCAAGCGGGACAATGAACACTGAAGCTTTCTTT. Filled out from reference TRBV18 and TRBJ1-1, the complete variable domain reads NAGVMQNPRHLVRRRGQEARLRCSPMKGHSHVYWYRQLPEEGLKFMVYLQKENIIDESGMPKERFSAEFPKEGPSILRIQQVVRGDSAAYFCASSPSGTMNTEAFFGQGTRLTVV.

V is TRBV5-1 and J is TRBJ2-2; D might be TRBD1 (6 bases). CDR3 length: 17 residues. Between the trimmed V and J ends, which lost 0 bases and 1 base, there was a span of 13 bases. CDR1 and CDR2 from the germline V gene are SGHRS and YFSETQ. The CDR3 region is CASSLGTGQLNTGELFF. The CDR3 DNA reads TGCGCCAGCAGCTTGGGTACGGGACAATTGAACACCGGGGAGCTGTTTTTT.

The DNA of the CDR3 is TGCGCCAGCAGCCAATACACCGGGACGGAGAAATCCTACGAGCAGTACTTC. This sequence encodes CASSQYTGTEKSYEQYF. The gene calls are TRBV4-1 and TRBJ2-7, with D perhaps TRBD1 or TRBD2 (5 bases each). The V end was cut by 2 bases, the J end by 1 base, with 18 bases between. This CDR3 has 17 residues. Germline loops: CDR1 MGHRA, CDR2 YSYEKL.

A single count supports this clone. The chain carries TRBV4-2 and TRBJ2-2, with 10 bases fitting TRBD2. After removal of 0 bases from V and 0 bases from J, the junction contained 4 bases not matched to a gene. Per the germline V gene, CDR1 is LGHNA and CDR2 is YNFKEQ. The CDR3 length is 18 residues. The CDR3 spells CASSQEPSGSANTGELFF. CDR3 nucleotides: TGTGCCAGCAGCCAAGAGCCTAGCGGGAGCGCGAACACCGGGGAGCTGTTTTTT.

The rearrangement links TRBV5-1 to TRBJ1-4, with 11 bases matching TRBD1. The germline V gene has CDR1 SGHRS and CDR2 YFSETQ. V trimming: 0 bases; J trimming: 8 bases; junction bases outside the gene matches: 9. The CDR3 consists of 17 residues. The CDR3 sequence: CASSLGRTGGLKEKLFF. In DNA, the CDR3 is TGCGCCAGCAGCTTGGGACGGACAGGGGGCTTAAAGGAAAAACTGTTTTTT.

The rearrangement joins TRBV5-1 to TRBJ2-3, with D possibly called TRBD1 or TRBD2 (5 bases each). The germline V and J ends were trimmed by 3 bases and 2 bases, with 10 bases remaining between them. There are 14 residues in the CDR3. Per the germline V gene, CDR1 is SGHRS and CDR2 is YFSETQ. The CDR3 region has the DNA TGCGCCAGCAGCTGGGGGATAACCACAGATACGCAGTATTTT. Protein sequence: CASSWGITTDTQYF.

The chain uses TRBV18 and TRBJ2-2; D may be TRBD2 (7 bases). The CDR3 has 16 amino acids. In germline, CDR1 is KGHSH, CDR2 LQKENI. Trimming pared 0 bases from V and 0 bases from J, leaving 8 bases between. CDR3 DNA sequence: TGTGCCAGCTCACCACCGGGGGGGCCGAACACCGGGGAGCTGTTTTTT. It yields the protein CASSPPGGPNTGELFF.